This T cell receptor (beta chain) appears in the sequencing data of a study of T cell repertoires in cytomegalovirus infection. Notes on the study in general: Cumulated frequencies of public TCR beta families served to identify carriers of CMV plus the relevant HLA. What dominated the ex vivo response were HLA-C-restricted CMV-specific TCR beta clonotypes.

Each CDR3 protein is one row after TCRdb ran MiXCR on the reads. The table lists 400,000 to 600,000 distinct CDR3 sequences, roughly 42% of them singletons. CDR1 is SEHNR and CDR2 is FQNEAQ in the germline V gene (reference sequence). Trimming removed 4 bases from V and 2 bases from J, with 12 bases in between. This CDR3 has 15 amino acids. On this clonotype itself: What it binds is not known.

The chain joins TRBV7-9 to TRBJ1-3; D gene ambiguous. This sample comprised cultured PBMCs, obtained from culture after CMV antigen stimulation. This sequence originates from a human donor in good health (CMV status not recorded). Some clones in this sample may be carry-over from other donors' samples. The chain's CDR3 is CASSSRAVPGNTIYF. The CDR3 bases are TGTGCCAGCAGCTCTCGAGCGGTCCCTGGAAACACCATATATTTT.